The 22 T cell receptor beta chains given below trace back to one sample, sequenced in a study of human T cells and chemical hapten exposure. Time point meaning: pre-sensitization, week 0. Treatment of the sample: therapeutic diphenylcyclopropenone sensitization with weekly scalp DPC. Via MiXCR, TCRdb re-called the RACE reads, giving one row per CDR3 protein. The sample holds 300,000 to 450,000 distinct CDR3 sequences; approximately 5% are singletons and the top ten take under 9.5%. The sample was whole blood, taken in connection with sensitization to the hapten diphenylcyclopropenone (DPC). All receptors come from a woman under 30 with alopecia areata. Some clones in this sample may be carry-over from other donors' samples.

This clonotype was recorded many times. This sequence joins TRBV5-1 and TRBJ2-1, with TRBD2 matching over 8 bases. CDR3 size: 16 residues. Germline V lookup: CDR1 SGHRS, CDR2 YFSETQ. Trimming took 4 bases from V and 8 from J; bases not matched to a gene: 14. The CDR3 is CASSPARGGGGDEQFF. DNA of the CDR3: TGCGCCAGCAGCCCGGCCCGGGGGGGCGGAGGTGATGAGCAGTTCTTC. The complete variable domain, with remaining parts taken from reference TRBV5-1 and TRBJ2-1, reads KAGVTQTPRYLIKTRGQQVTLSCSPISGHRSVSWYQQTPGQGLQFLFEYFSETQRNKGNFPGRFSGRQFSNSRSEMNVSTLELGDSALYLCASSPARGGGGDEQFFGPGTRLTVL.

This clonotype appeared many times. V gene TRBV18 combines with J gene TRBJ1-1, with 12 positions matching TRBD1. The CDR3 contains 16 residues. The J segment lost 5 bases and the V segment lost 0 bases, leaving 4 bases of the junction unmatched. Germline assignment: CDR1 KGHSH and CDR2 LQKENI. The CDR3 region has the DNA TGTGCCAGCTCACCACCGCAGGGACAGGGGGCAACTGAAGCTTTCTTT. This encodes CASSPPQGQGATEAFF. Full variable domain (outside the CDR3, taken from reference TRBV18 and TRBJ1-1): NAGVMQNPRHLVRRRGQEARLRCSPMKGHSHVYWYRQLPEEGLKFMVYLQKENIIDESGMPKERFSAEFPKEGPSILRIQQVVRGDSAAYFCASSPPQGQGATEAFFGQGTRLTVV.

The chain uses TRBV6-2 or TRBV6-3 and TRBJ2-3; TRBD1 is a possible D gene (6 bases). The CDR3 loop spans 15 amino acids. The germline V and J ends were trimmed by 6 bases and 5 bases, with 18 bases remaining between them. From germline, CDR1 is MNHEY and CDR2 SVGEGT. The CDR3 loop is CASSEGVLQLDTQYF. CDR3 DNA: TGTGCCAGCAGCGAGGGGGTCCTTCAACTAGATACGCAGTATTTT.

The V and J genes are TRBV6-5 and TRBJ1-5; no clear D. V lost 9 bases to trimming and J lost 5 bases, with 5 bases between them. CDR1 is MNHEY and CDR2 is SVGAGI in the germline V gene. This CDR3 contains 10 residues. CDR3 nucleotides: TGTGCCAGGTCATATCAGCCCCAGCATTTT. It is translated as CARSYQPQHF.

Comments on this clonotype: A single base separates this from a much larger clone, so it may be a read error. The chain links TRBV12-3 or TRBV12-4 to TRBJ2-3; D uncertain. V lost 5 bases and J 4 bases, leaving 10 bases between the germline ends. The CDR3 spans 13 residues. The CDR3 coding sequence is TGTGCCAGCAGTATGCTGAGTGCAGATACGCAGTATTTT. This encodes CASSMLSADTQYF.

This clonotype appeared many times. V and J are TRBV27 and TRBJ2-1, with unresolved D. Per the germline V gene, CDR1 is MNHEY and CDR2 is SMNVEV (reference sequence). V lost 1 base and J 4 bases, leaving 5 bases between the germline ends. The CDR3 contains 13 residues. The CDR3 nucleotides are TGTGCCAGCAGTTTATTAGATTACAATGAGCAGTTCTTC. Its protein is CASSLLDYNEQFF.

This clonotype was detected a few times. The V gene is TRBV29-1, the J gene TRBJ1-1, with 7 positions matching TRBD1. The CDR3 loop spans 13 amino acids. Germline assignment: CDR1 SQVTM and CDR2 ANQGSEA. The V and J ends lost 4 bases and 0 bases, in that order; junction bases with no gene match: 2. As DNA, the CDR3 is TGCAGCGTTGTGGGACAGATGAACACTGAAGCTTTCTTT. This translates into CSVVGQMNTEAFF.

This clonotype turned up a few times. The V call is TRBV7-2, the J call TRBJ2-3; D uncertain. Germline loops: CDR1 SGHTA, CDR2 FQGNSA. The CDR3 has 15 amino acids. The V end lost 1 base, the J end lost 5 bases, and 13 bases lay between the germline ends. The CDR3 region has the DNA TGTGCCAGCAGCTTAGTGGTCAGCCCTGGAGATACGCAGTATTTT. Translating gives CASSLVVSPGDTQYF.

This chain connects TRBV12-3 or TRBV12-4 to TRBJ1-2, with no clear D. The CDR3 loop spans 13 amino acids. V dropped 4 bases and J dropped 2 bases, with 8 bases sitting between them. The CDR3, as DNA: TGTGCCAGCAGTTCGAGGGAGAACTATGGCTACACCTTC. Its protein is CASSSRENYGYTF.

This clonotype was counted ten times or more. The rearrangement links TRBV7-2 to TRBJ1-3; D is unclear. The V gene lost 3 bases and the J gene lost 3 bases, with 12 bases spanning the gap. The CDR3 is 15 amino acids. CDR1 and CDR2 (germline): SGHTA, FQGNSA. The CDR3 nucleotides read TGTGCCAGCAGCTTTTTTGGGTCAGATGGAAACACCATATATTTT. Protein sequence: CASSFFGSDGNTIYF.

The V call is TRBV11-2, the J call TRBJ2-1; weak D call: TRBD1 (6 bases). This CDR3 region has 17 residues. Germline values: CDR1 SGHAT, CDR2 FQNNGV. Trimming removed 4 bases from V and 2 bases from J, with 18 bases in between. CDR3 residues: CASSSSFKGETYNEQFF. The DNA of the CDR3 is TGTGCCAGCAGCTCTAGTTTCAAGGGGGAAACCTACAATGAGCAGTTCTTC.

V and J are TRBV20-1 and TRBJ2-3, with 8 positions matching TRBD2. In germline, CDR1 is DFQATT, CDR2 SNEGSKA (reference sequence). With V trimmed by 3 bases and J by 0 bases, 8 bases remained unmatched. This CDR3 has 16 amino acids. The CDR3: CSARGSGGPSTDTQYF. In nucleotides, the CDR3 is TGCAGTGCTAGGGGCTCGGGGGGGCCTAGCACAGATACGCAGTATTTT.

In its sample, this clonotype was seen a few times. The chain joins TRBV29-1 to TRBJ2-1; 8 bases line up with TRBD2. Germline V gene lookup returns CDR1 SQVTM and CDR2 ANQGSEA. This CDR3 region has 14 residues. Losses at the gene ends were 8 bases for V and 6 bases for J; bases not matched to a gene: 12. CDR3 DNA sequence: TGCAGCCCCAGGGCTGGCGGGGGGATCAATGAGCAGTTCTTC. It yields the protein CSPRAGGGINEQFF.

This clonotype was seen repeatedly, ten times or more. The V gene is TRBV7-9, the J gene TRBJ1-6; no firm D call. Trimming removed 5 bases from V and 10 bases from J, with 9 bases in between. The CDR3 contains 12 residues. Germline-derived CDR1 and CDR2 are SEHNR and FQNEAQ (reference sequence). CDR3 nucleotides: TGTGCCAGCAGCCCTGATAGATCACCCCTCCACTTT. It specifies CASSPDRSPLHF.

In its sample, this clonotype was seen many times. The DNA of the CDR3 is TGTGCCAGCAGCAAAGCGCCCAGGGGGCTCTCCCAAGAGACCCAGTACTTC. It yields the protein CASSKAPRGLSQETQYF. V and J are TRBV21-1 and TRBJ2-5; the table gives TRBD1 as D, unverified against the DNA. TRBV21-1 is flagged as a pseudogene. The CDR3 is made up of 17 amino acids.

This clonotype was picked up a small number of times. J is TRBJ1-1 and V is TRBV20-1, with a tentative D call TRBD1 (5 bases). Per the germline V gene, CDR1 is DFQATT and CDR2 is SNEGSKA (reference sequence). The CDR3 has 14 residues. Trimming left V 3 bases short and J 5 bases short, with 16 bases between. The CDR3 nucleotides read TGCAGTGCTAGGCCCAGTGTGGGGGAGACTGAAGCTTTCTTT. Its translation: CSARPSVGETEAFF.

The rearrangement uses TRBV2 and TRBJ1-1; weak D call: TRBD1 (5 bases). The CDR3 consists of 10 residues. V was clipped by 8 bases and J by 11 bases, with 12 bases between them. CDR1 SNHLY and CDR2 FYNNEI come from the germline V gene. This CDR3 is CASLRGVAFF. CDR3 DNA: TGTGCCAGCTTACGAGGGGTGGCTTTCTTT.

The chain joins TRBV9 to TRBJ2-1; TRBD2 agrees at 12 bases. The J segment lost 9 bases and the V segment lost 0 bases, leaving 10 bases of the junction unmatched. The CDR3 sequence is 17 residues long. CDR1 SGDLS and CDR2 YYNGEE come from the germline V gene. In nucleotides, the CDR3 is TGTGCCAGCAGCGTAGCCGCTAGCGGGGGGGCGGTGGGTGAGCAGTTCTTC. It yields the protein CASSVAASGGAVGEQFF. Full variable domain (rest looked up from reference TRBV9 and TRBJ2-1): DSGVTQTPKHLITATGQRVTLRCSPRSGDLSVYWYQQSLDQGLQFLIQYYNGEERAKGNILERFSAQQFPDLHSELNLSSLELGDSALYFCASSVAASGGAVGEQFFGPGTRLTVL.

This clonotype was recorded at least ten times. The rearrangement uses TRBV9 and TRBJ2-7; possibly TRBD1 or TRBD2 for D (5 bases each). Germline CDR1 reads SGDLS; CDR2 reads YYNGEE. The CDR3 sequence is 14 residues long. Trimming cost V 1 base and J 7 bases, with 15 bases left between them. The DNA for the CDR3 is TGTGCCAGCAGCGTAAAACCCGGGACGCGGGAGCAGTACTTC. It is translated as CASSVKPGTREQYF.

V usage is TRBV20-1 and J usage is TRBJ2-3; 7 bases are a match to TRBD2. The CDR3 contains 13 residues. Germline loops: CDR1 DFQATT, CDR2 SNEGSKA (reference sequence). V gave up 0 bases and J gave up 3 bases; unmatched junction bases: 0. The DNA of the CDR3 is TGCAGTGCTAGAGATAGCGGGACAGATACGCAGTATTTT. Translation gives CSARDSGTDTQYF.

V usage is TRBV10-3 and J usage is TRBJ2-2; tentative D call: TRBD2 (6 bases). Trimming left V 4 bases short and J 5 bases short, with 14 bases between. Germline V CDR1 and CDR2: ENHRY, SYGVKD. There are 15 residues in the CDR3. Here the CDR3 reads CAISAGVLRTGELFF. The CDR3 DNA is TGTGCCATCAGTGCGGGGGTTCTTCGGACCGGGGAGCTGTTTTTT.

V usage is TRBV5-1 and J usage is TRBJ2-1; tentatively, D is TRBD1 (6 bases). The CDR3 is made up of 13 amino acids. Trimming pared 4 bases from V and 11 bases from J, leaving 16 bases between. Germline V gives CDR1 SGHRS, CDR2 YFSETQ. The CDR3 sequence is CASSPDRSAKQFF. In nucleotides, the CDR3 is TGCGCCAGCAGCCCTGACAGGTCCGCTAAGCAGTTCTTC.